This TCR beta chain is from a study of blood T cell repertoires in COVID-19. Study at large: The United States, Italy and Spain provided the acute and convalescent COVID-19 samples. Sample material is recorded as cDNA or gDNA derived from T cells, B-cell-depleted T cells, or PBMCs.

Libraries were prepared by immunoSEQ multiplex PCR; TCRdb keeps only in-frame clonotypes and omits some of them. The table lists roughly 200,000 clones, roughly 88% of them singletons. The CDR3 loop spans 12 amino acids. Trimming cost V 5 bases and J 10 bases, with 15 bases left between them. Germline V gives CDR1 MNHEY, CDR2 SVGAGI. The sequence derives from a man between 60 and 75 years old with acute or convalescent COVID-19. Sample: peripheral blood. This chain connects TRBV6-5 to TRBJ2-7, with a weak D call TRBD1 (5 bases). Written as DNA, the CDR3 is TGTGCCAGCAGTCCTGACAGATCTATCCAGTACTTC. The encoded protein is CASSPDRSIQYF.